The present T cell receptor beta chain was sequenced within a study of T cell repertoires in cytomegalovirus infection. The overall study: Evidence of both CMV infection and a matching HLA type came from public TCR beta signatures. General study points: What dominated the ex vivo response were HLA-C-restricted CMV-specific TCR beta clonotypes. Public TCR beta family frequency separated CMV-and-HLA carriers, including in an independent cohort.

TCRdb re-called the reads with MiXCR, one entry per CDR3 protein. In the table there are approximately 320,000 distinct CDR3 sequences, over 7.5% of which are singletons. Turning to this clonotype: Its specificity is not known.

The CDR3 is 17 residues long. With 2 bases removed from V and 0 bases from J, the gap between germline ends came to 15 bases. Per germline, CDR1 SGHNT and CDR2 YYREEE (reference sequence). The clonotype was recovered from a human donor in good health (CMV status not recorded). Some clones in this sample may be carry-over from other donors' samples. V usage is TRBV5-4 and J usage is TRBJ2-4; D is perhaps TRBD1 (6 bases). The source material was PBMCs. CDR3 in DNA: TGTGCCAGCAGCTTTGTGGCTCGCAGGGGAGCCAAAAACATTCAGTACTTC. This gives the protein CASSFVARRGAKNIQYF.